Presented here are 3 T cell receptor beta chains from one specimen sequenced in a study of blood T cell repertoires in COVID-19. TCRdb's table, derived via immunoSEQ multiplex PCR, lists solely in-frame clones and lacks some. Of around 78,000 clones in the sample, 90% were seen once. Specimen: peripheral blood. These receptors all come from a woman aged 45-60 years in a cohort sampled during active COVID-19.

This clone occurred once. J is TRBJ2-1 and V is TRBV7-2; unclear D gene. The CDR3 has 15 residues. Trimming removed 2 bases at V and 4 bases at J, with 12 bases between. Germline CDR1 and CDR2: SGHTA and FQGNSA. DNA of the CDR3: TGTGCCAGCAGCTTAAACCTAGGTGGTTACAATGAGCAGTTCTTC. Residues: CASSLNLGGYNEQFF. The variable domain in full, with the rest retrieved from reference TRBV7-2 and TRBJ2-1, is GAGVSQSPSNKVTEKGKDVELRCDPISGHTALYWYRQSLGQGLEFLIYFQGNSAPDKSGLPSDRFSAERTGGSVSTLTIQRTQQEDSAVYLCASSLNLGGYNEQFFGPGTRLTVL.

This clone appeared a single time. V usage is TRBV20-1 and J usage is TRBJ2-5; D possibly corresponds to TRBD1 (5 bases). Germline V gene data show CDR1 as DFQATT and CDR2 as SNEGSKA (reference sequence). V lost 3 bases to trimming and J lost 7 bases, with 6 bases between them. The CDR3 is 10 amino acids. The CDR3 loop reads CSASQGTQYF. As DNA, the CDR3 is TGCAGTGCTAGCCAGGGGACCCAGTACTTC.

This clone was found once. V usage is TRBV7-9 and J usage is TRBJ2-5; the D gene is possibly TRBD1 (6 bases). The CDR3 covers 15 residues. In germline, CDR1 is SEHNR, CDR2 FQNEAQ (reference sequence). The V end was cut by 4 bases, the J end by 3 bases, with 15 bases between. CDR3 loop: CASSSTGTSKETQYF. The DNA for the CDR3 is TGTGCCAGCAGCTCCACCGGGACAAGTAAAGAGACCCAGTACTTC.